A selection of T cell receptor beta chains follows, all from one sample in a study of blood T cell repertoires in COVID-19. Generated by immunoSEQ multiplex PCR, the TCRdb table keeps only in-frame clones and is missing some. The sample records about 350,000 clones, around 90% being singletons. Sequenced sample: peripheral blood. Receptors were obtained from a woman aged 18-35 years who had recovered from COVID-19. CDR3s include the opening cysteine and the closing phenylalanine or tryptophan. Each record gives: clone size, J gene, V gene, D gene, CDR3 DNA, CDR3 protein. A D gene is named only where the DNA matches it firmly. The size of a clone is reported for some rows only, either as once, few or many, or as a class for expanded clones.

abundance: -
j_gene: TRBJ1-6
v_gene: TRBV9
d_gene: TRBD1
CDR3nt: TGTGCCAGCAGCGCCCACAGGGGGGGTAATTCACCCCTCCACTTT
CDR3aa: CASSAHRGGNSPLHF

abundance: -
j_gene: TRBJ2-3
v_gene: TRBV12-5
d_gene: -
CDR3nt: TGTGCTACTCCGGGTAGTGCAGATACGCAGTATTTT
CDR3aa: CATPGSADTQYF

abundance: -
j_gene: TRBJ2-1
v_gene: TRBV18
d_gene: TRBD2
CDR3nt: TGTGCCAGCTCACCGACTAGCGCCCTTCTCAATGAGCAGTTCTTC
CDR3aa: CASSPTSALLNEQFF

abundance: -
j_gene: TRBJ2-5
v_gene: TRBV7-9
d_gene: -
CDR3nt: TGTGCCAGCAGCCCCGCCGGGGTCCAAGAGACCCAGTACTTC
CDR3aa: CASSPAGVQETQYF

abundance: -
j_gene: TRBJ1-3
v_gene: TRBV6-6
d_gene: -
CDR3nt: TGTGCCAGTCAACAGGGCTCTGGAAACACCATATATTTT
CDR3aa: CASQQGSGNTIYF

abundance: -
j_gene: TRBJ1-5
v_gene: TRBV13
d_gene: -
CDR3nt: TGTGCCAGCAGCTTCGGGGGAACTGATCAGCCCCAGCATTTT
CDR3aa: CASSFGGTDQPQHF

abundance: -
j_gene: TRBJ1-4
v_gene: TRBV4-3
d_gene: TRBD1
CDR3nt: TGCGCCAGCAGCCAAAGTCCCCCGGACAGGGGTGAAAAACTGTTTTTT
CDR3aa: CASSQSPPDRGEKLFF

abundance: -
j_gene: TRBJ2-5
v_gene: TRBV14
d_gene: -
CDR3nt: TGTGCCAGCAGCCCGACCTTGGAGGGGACCCAGTACTTC
CDR3aa: CASSPTLEGTQYF

abundance: -
j_gene: TRBJ1-2
v_gene: TRBV3-1/TRBV3-2
d_gene: -
CDR3nt: TGTGCCAGCAGCTACAGGGTAAAAGGCTATGGCTACACCTTC
CDR3aa: CASSYRVKGYGYTF

abundance: -
j_gene: TRBJ2-2
v_gene: TRBV11-3
d_gene: TRBD2
CDR3nt: TGTGCCAGCAGCTTAGGAAAGGTAGCGGGAGTCGGGGAGCTGTTTTTT
CDR3aa: CASSLGKVAGVGELFF

abundance: many
j_gene: TRBJ2-5
v_gene: TRBV6-1
d_gene: TRBD1
CDR3nt: TGTGCCAGCAGTGAAGGGGTTACAGGGGGCGAGGAGACCCAGTACTTC
CDR3aa: CASSEGVTGGEETQYF

abundance: -
j_gene: TRBJ2-3
v_gene: TRBV27
d_gene: -
CDR3nt: TGTGCCAGCAGTTTTTCCAGCGGCTTTAGCACAGATACGCAGTATTTT
CDR3aa: CASSFSSGFSTDTQYF

abundance: -
j_gene: TRBJ2-1
v_gene: TRBV6-2/TRBV6-3
d_gene: TRBD1
CDR3nt: TGTGCCAGCAGTTCCAACAGGGGGCCCTCCTACAATGAGCAGTTCTTC
CDR3aa: CASSSNRGPSYNEQFF

abundance: -
j_gene: TRBJ1-4
v_gene: TRBV12-2
d_gene: -
CDR3nt: TGTGCAAGTCGCTTAGACTTTAACCCCAGGGGTTCTAATGAAAAACTGTTTTTT
CDR3aa: CASRLDFNPRGSNEKLFF

abundance: -
j_gene: TRBJ1-1
v_gene: TRBV14
d_gene: -
CDR3nt: TGTGCCAGCAGCCAAGATCGGGTGGGCAGGACTTCTGAAGCTTTCTTT
CDR3aa: CASSQDRVGRTSEAFF

abundance: -
j_gene: TRBJ1-2
v_gene: TRBV6-5
d_gene: TRBD1
CDR3nt: TGTGCCAGCAGGAGGGACAGGGGGAACTATGGCTACACCTTC
CDR3aa: CASRRDRGNYGYTF

abundance: once
j_gene: TRBJ1-2
v_gene: TRBV29-1
d_gene: -
CDR3nt: TGCAGCGTTGATAGGGGTTTGGTGGACACCCTTTATGGCTACACCTTC
CDR3aa: CSVDRGLVDTLYGYTF

abundance: once
j_gene: TRBJ1-1
v_gene: TRBV6-1
d_gene: -
CDR3nt: TGTGCCAGCAGTGAGGGGGGAATTGAAGCTTTCTTT
CDR3aa: CASSEGGIEAFF

abundance: once
j_gene: TRBJ2-3
v_gene: TRBV7-9
d_gene: -
CDR3nt: TGTGCCAGCAGCTTAATTCCGGGCGGGGATACGCAGTATTTT
CDR3aa: CASSLIPGGDTQYF

abundance: few
j_gene: TRBJ2-2
v_gene: TRBV2
d_gene: -
CDR3nt: TGTGCCAGTCGGACACGGACGGGCTATTCCACCGGGGAGCTGTTTTTT
CDR3aa: CASRTRTGYSTGELFF

abundance: -
j_gene: TRBJ2-1
v_gene: TRBV5-1
d_gene: TRBD2
CDR3nt: TGCGCCAGCAGCACCCAAACTAGCGGGAGGCTCAATGAGCAGTTCTTC
CDR3aa: CASSTQTSGRLNEQFF

abundance: -
j_gene: TRBJ2-2
v_gene: TRBV28
d_gene: TRBD1
CDR3nt: TGTGCCAGCAGTCCCCACAGGGGAACCGGGGAGCTGTTTTTT
CDR3aa: CASSPHRGTGELFF

abundance: -
j_gene: TRBJ1-1
v_gene: TRBV6-2/TRBV6-3
d_gene: -
CDR3nt: TGTGCCAGCAGTTACGGTATACAGGGCTCTGAAGCTTTCTTT
CDR3aa: CASSYGIQGSEAFF

abundance: -
j_gene: TRBJ1-1
v_gene: TRBV5-1
d_gene: -
CDR3nt: TGCGCCAGCAGCCCCGGAACGGCAGGCACTGAAGCTTTCTTT
CDR3aa: CASSPGTAGTEAFF

abundance: -
j_gene: TRBJ1-2
v_gene: TRBV7-9
d_gene: -
CDR3nt: TGTGCCAGCACCGATAGCACGGAACGGGGTTACTATGGCTACACCTTC
CDR3aa: CASTDSTERGYYGYTF

abundance: -
j_gene: TRBJ2-1
v_gene: TRBV7-2
d_gene: -
CDR3nt: TGTGCCAGCAGCTTAGGGGGCCCGACGGCCTACAATGAGCAGTTCTTC
CDR3aa: CASSLGGPTAYNEQFF

abundance: -
j_gene: TRBJ2-5
v_gene: TRBV3-1/TRBV3-2
d_gene: TRBD2
CDR3nt: TGTGCCAGCAGCCTCCGAGTAGCGGGACGTCAAGAGACCCAGTACTTC
CDR3aa: CASSLRVAGRQETQYF

abundance: -
j_gene: TRBJ1-2
v_gene: TRBV5-6
d_gene: -
CDR3nt: TGTGCCAGCAGCTTGGGTGGAGGGCATGGCTACACCTTC
CDR3aa: CASSLGGGHGYTF

abundance: -
j_gene: TRBJ1-1
v_gene: TRBV5-4
d_gene: TRBD1
CDR3nt: TGTGCCAGCAGCTTGGGACAGGGTCGGAACACTGAAGCTTTCTTT
CDR3aa: CASSLGQGRNTEAFF

abundance: -
j_gene: TRBJ1-2
v_gene: TRBV29-1
d_gene: TRBD1
CDR3nt: TGCAGCGGCACAGGGGCCTATGGCTACACCTTC
CDR3aa: CSGTGAYGYTF

abundance: -
j_gene: TRBJ1-1
v_gene: TRBV13
d_gene: -
CDR3nt: TGTGCCAGCAGCCGTGGCGCTGGGGCAGGAAACACTGAAGCTTTCTTT
CDR3aa: CASSRGAGAGNTEAFF

abundance: -
j_gene: TRBJ1-2
v_gene: TRBV4-3
d_gene: TRBD1
CDR3nt: TGCGCCAGCAGCCAGGACAGGGTTACTAACTATGGCTACACCTTC
CDR3aa: CASSQDRVTNYGYTF

abundance: -
j_gene: TRBJ1-2
v_gene: TRBV9
d_gene: TRBD1
CDR3nt: TGTGCCAGCAGCGTAGGCCCAGGGGGAAACTATGGCTACACCTTC
CDR3aa: CASSVGPGGNYGYTF

abundance: -
j_gene: TRBJ1-5
v_gene: TRBV7-2
d_gene: -
CDR3nt: TGTGCCAGCAGCTTTAGATGGGGGGATAATCAGCCCCAGCATTTT
CDR3aa: CASSFRWGDNQPQHF

abundance: -
j_gene: TRBJ2-5
v_gene: TRBV7-9
d_gene: TRBD2
CDR3nt: TGTGCCAGCAGCTCCGGGGGGGCAGGAGCTCTCCAAGAGACCCAGTACTTC
CDR3aa: CASSSGGAGALQETQYF

abundance: -
j_gene: TRBJ1-1
v_gene: TRBV27
d_gene: -
CDR3nt: TGTGCCAGCATGAAAGGGGAGGGGTGGGCTGAAGCTTTCTTT
CDR3aa: CASMKGEGWAEAFF

abundance: few
j_gene: TRBJ1-1
v_gene: TRBV7-9
d_gene: TRBD1
CDR3nt: TGTGCCAGCAGCCGAACGGGACAGGGGAACACTGAAGCTTTCTTT
CDR3aa: CASSRTGQGNTEAFF

abundance: once
j_gene: TRBJ1-1
v_gene: TRBV23-1
d_gene: TRBD1
CDR3nt: TGCGCCAGCAGACCTTCCCCCCCGGACAGGGGGCGAGCTTTCTTT
CDR3aa: CASRPSPPDRGRAFF

abundance: -
j_gene: TRBJ2-6
v_gene: TRBV29-1
d_gene: -
CDR3nt: TGCAGCGTTGGGAGTTCTGGGGCCAACGTCCTGACTTTC
CDR3aa: CSVGSSGANVLTF

abundance: -
j_gene: TRBJ2-1
v_gene: TRBV29-1
d_gene: -
CDR3nt: TGCAGCGTCACCGACCTTATAGCGACCCCCTACAATGAGCAGTTCTTC
CDR3aa: CSVTDLIATPYNEQFF

abundance: -
j_gene: TRBJ2-3
v_gene: TRBV6-2/TRBV6-3
d_gene: TRBD2
CDR3nt: TGTGCCAGCAGTTCGGGGGGGGCCAATAAACTCACAGATACGCAGTATTTT
CDR3aa: CASSSGGANKLTDTQYF

abundance: -
j_gene: TRBJ1-5
v_gene: TRBV3-1/TRBV3-2
d_gene: -
CDR3nt: TGTGCCAGCAGCCTTGGGGGAGGGGGGAACAATCAGCCCCAGCATTTT
CDR3aa: CASSLGGGGNNQPQHF

abundance: -
j_gene: TRBJ2-1
v_gene: TRBV12-1
d_gene: -
CDR3nt: TGTGCCAGCAGCCCAACCCCTGGACTAGCGGGAGGTGACAGCTCCTACAATGAGCAGTTCTTC
CDR3aa: CASSPTPGLAGGDSSYNEQFF

abundance: -
j_gene: TRBJ2-1
v_gene: TRBV23-1
d_gene: -
CDR3nt: TGCGCCAGCAGTCAAACCGTAGCGGGACAGCATGCCGTTGAGCAGTTCTTC
CDR3aa: CASSQTVAGQHAVEQFF

abundance: -
j_gene: TRBJ1-2
v_gene: TRBV2
d_gene: -
CDR3nt: TGTGCCAGCAGTGAAGCGATCGACAGTATCTATGGCTACACCTTC
CDR3aa: CASSEAIDSIYGYTF

abundance: -
j_gene: TRBJ1-1
v_gene: TRBV11-3
d_gene: -
CDR3nt: TGTGCCAGCAGCCCTAGGGGTAGCATGAACACTGAAGCTTTCTTT
CDR3aa: CASSPRGSMNTEAFF

abundance: -
j_gene: TRBJ1-1
v_gene: TRBV19
d_gene: TRBD1
CDR3nt: TGTGCCAGTAGTATCCAGGGGGAGGCTTTCTTT
CDR3aa: CASSIQGEAFF

abundance: -
j_gene: TRBJ1-3
v_gene: TRBV5-1
d_gene: TRBD1
CDR3nt: TGCGCCAGCAGCCGACAGGGTTATGCTGGAAACACCATATATTTT
CDR3aa: CASSRQGYAGNTIYF

abundance: -
j_gene: TRBJ2-4
v_gene: TRBV30
d_gene: -
CDR3nt: TGTGCCTGGAGTGGCAGGGAAATTCAGTACTTC
CDR3aa: CAWSGREIQYF

abundance: -
j_gene: TRBJ2-4
v_gene: TRBV5-4
d_gene: -
CDR3nt: TGTGCCAGCAGCCCCAAGGGGGGGGTTGGGGCCAAAAACATTCAGTACTTC
CDR3aa: CASSPKGGVGAKNIQYF

abundance: -
j_gene: TRBJ1-3
v_gene: TRBV9
d_gene: -
CDR3nt: TGTGCCAGCAGCGTTTCCACCGGGATCAGCTCTGGAAACACCATATATTTT
CDR3aa: CASSVSTGISSGNTIYF

abundance: -
j_gene: TRBJ1-6
v_gene: TRBV28
d_gene: TRBD1
CDR3nt: TGTGCCAGCAGTCCGTGGACAGGGAAACTATATAATTCACCCCTCCACTTT
CDR3aa: CASSPWTGKLYNSPLHF

abundance: -
j_gene: TRBJ1-1
v_gene: TRBV5-4
d_gene: -
CDR3nt: TGTGCCAGCAGCTTGGCCCCGGGGAATGAAGCTTTCTTT
CDR3aa: CASSLAPGNEAFF

abundance: -
j_gene: TRBJ1-2
v_gene: TRBV5-1
d_gene: TRBD1
CDR3nt: TGCGCCAGCAGACCGGGGACAGGGGGTGGCTACACCTTC
CDR3aa: CASRPGTGGGYTF

abundance: -
j_gene: TRBJ1-1
v_gene: TRBV30
d_gene: -
CDR3nt: TGTGCCTGGAGATCGCCGCGGGTGAACACTGAAGCTTTCTTT
CDR3aa: CAWRSPRVNTEAFF

abundance: -
j_gene: TRBJ1-5
v_gene: TRBV6-6
d_gene: -
CDR3nt: TGTGCCAGCAGTTACTCGCGGCAGATGGGTCAGCCCCAGCATTTT
CDR3aa: CASSYSRQMGQPQHF

abundance: -
j_gene: TRBJ2-1
v_gene: TRBV30
d_gene: TRBD2
CDR3nt: TGTGCCTGGAGCCAGAGGTGGGTAGCGGGAAGGAATGAGCAGTTCTTC
CDR3aa: CAWSQRWVAGRNEQFF

abundance: -
j_gene: TRBJ1-1
v_gene: TRBV18
d_gene: -
CDR3nt: TGTGCCAGCTCACCACCAAAACGGGGGAACACTGAAGCTTTCTTT
CDR3aa: CASSPPKRGNTEAFF

abundance: few
j_gene: TRBJ1-5
v_gene: TRBV12-3/TRBV12-4
d_gene: -
CDR3nt: TGTGCCAGCAGTTTGAGGAGCAATCAGCCCCAGCATTTT
CDR3aa: CASSLRSNQPQHF

abundance: -
j_gene: TRBJ2-5
v_gene: TRBV19
d_gene: TRBD2
CDR3nt: TGTGCCAGTAGTAGAGGGACTAGCGGGACCCAAGAGACCCAGTACTTC
CDR3aa: CASSRGTSGTQETQYF